Reported below is one TCR beta chain. Antigen: not known. Trimming cost V 8 bases and J 2 bases; bases outside gene matches: 2. The CDR3 has 12 residues. Germline V lookup: CDR1 SNHLY, CDR2 FYNNEI. Use of 60 Vbeta and 13 Jbeta primers characterized the PCR. Clones were read by immunoSEQ multiplex PCR, and TCRdb kept only the in-frame ones, dropping some. The sample records 85,000 to 100,000 clones, roughly four fifths being singletons. No record was made of this donor's CMV serostatus. These data originate in a study of cytomegalovirus exposure and HLA in healthy donors. Notes on the study in general: As was reported, the HLA-A and HLA-B alleles of most subjects were accurately predicted from TCR beta sequences. Later work associated roughly 17,000 TCR beta sequences with HLA alleles at 0.05 false discovery rate.

The specimen sequenced was PBMCs. The V and J genes are TRBV2 and TRBJ2-5; 7 bases agree with TRBD2. This TCR derives from a human donor in good health. The CDR3 spells CASLAAQETQYF. In DNA, the CDR3 is TGTGCCAGCCTAGCGGCACAAGAGACCCAGTACTTC.